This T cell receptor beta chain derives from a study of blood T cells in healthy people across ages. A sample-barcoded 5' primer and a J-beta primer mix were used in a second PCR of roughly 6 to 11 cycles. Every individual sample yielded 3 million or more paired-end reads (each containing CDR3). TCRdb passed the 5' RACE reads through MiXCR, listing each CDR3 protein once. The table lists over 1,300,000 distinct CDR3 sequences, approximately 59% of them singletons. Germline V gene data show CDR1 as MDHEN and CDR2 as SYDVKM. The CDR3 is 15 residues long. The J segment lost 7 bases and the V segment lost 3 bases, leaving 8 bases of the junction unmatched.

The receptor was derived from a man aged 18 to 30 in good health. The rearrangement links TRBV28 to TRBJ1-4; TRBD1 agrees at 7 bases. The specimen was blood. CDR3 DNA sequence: TGTGCCAGCAGTTTTCCCCTGCAGGGGGGTGAAAAACTGTTTTTT. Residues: CASSFPLQGGEKLFF.